These T cell receptor beta chains were read from a single sample in a study of glioma-infiltrating T cells. TCRdb reprocessed the multiplex PCR reads with MiXCR, giving one entry per CDR3 protein. The sample lists more than 100,000 distinct CDR3 sequences, around 28% occurring once. Material: glioma tissue, nonneoplastic brain tissue, or PBMCs (not recorded which). These receptors originate from a human donor with low-grade glioma or glioblastoma, undergoing nonglioma brain surgery, or in good health (not recorded which). The CDR3 runs from the conserved cysteine through the conserved F or W. Fields, in order: D gene, J gene, V gene, CDR3 protein. The D gene is left open where the match is weak.

D: -; J: TRBJ2-3; V: TRBV11-2; CDR3: CACSLTPNTQYF
D: -; J: TRBJ2-7; V: TRBV29-1; CDR3: CSVDGGTVREQYF
D: TRBD2; J: TRBJ2-7; V: TRBV7-2; CDR3: CASSQGLAGDYEQYF
D: -; J: TRBJ1-6; V: TRBV28; CDR3: CASSGGHRQCSPLHF
D: -; J: TRBJ1-6; V: TRBV2; CDR3: CASSVRIGTPLHF
D: -; J: TRBJ1-6; V: TRBV5-1; CDR3: CASSPESSTAAPLHF
D: TRBD1; J: TRBJ2-3; V: TRBV11-2; CDR3: CASTRDRSTDTQYF
D: -; J: TRBJ1-1; V: TRBV27; CDR3: CASSFDPHTEAFF
D: -; J: TRBJ1-5; V: TRBV18; CDR3: CASSTPEGPQHF
D: -; J: TRBJ2-3; V: TRBV4-3; CDR3: CASSRTTDTQYF
D: -; J: TRBJ1-6; V: TRBV20-1; CDR3: CSARASGRTSNSPLHF
D: TRBD2; J: TRBJ2-1; V: TRBV10-2; CDR3: CASQLAGNWNEQFF
D: -; J: TRBJ1-1; V: TRBV7-3; CDR3: CASSPLPPDMNTEAFF
D: TRBD1; J: TRBJ2-2; V: TRBV29-1; CDR3: CSGGTGWNTGELFF
D: -; J: TRBJ2-1; V: TRBV6-1; CDR3: CASMESREVQFF
D: TRBD1; J: TRBJ1-2; V: TRBV6-1; CDR3: CASRPDRDRGLYGYTF
D: -; J: TRBJ2-7; V: TRBV6-1; CDR3: CASSGSLASYEQYF
D: -; J: TRBJ1-5; V: TRBV24-1; CDR3: CATSSGSDTQPQHF
D: -; J: TRBJ1-2; V: TRBV6-1; CDR3: CASSPDYYGYTF
D: -; J: TRBJ1-4; V: TRBV20-1; CDR3: CSAHQEGGKLFF
D: -; J: TRBJ2-1; V: TRBV5-1; CDR3: CASSLLTSEQFF
D: -; J: TRBJ2-7; V: TRBV6-1; CDR3: CASSGTGFEQYF
D: TRBD1; J: TRBJ2-7; V: TRBV28; CDR3: CASGTVPYEQYF
D: TRBD2; J: TRBJ2-7; V: TRBV28; CDR3: CASSQRSGGFEQYF
D: -; J: TRBJ2-3; V: TRBV29-1; CDR3: CSVFGGEFTDTQYF
D: -; J: TRBJ2-3; V: TRBV30; CDR3: CAWSVGGVSTDTQYF
D: -; J: TRBJ2-7; V: TRBV7-2; CDR3: CASSSPGRHNEQYF
D: -; J: TRBJ1-1; V: TRBV2; CDR3: CASSEEGGANTEAFF
D: TRBD1; J: TRBJ1-4; V: TRBV28; CDR3: CASSLHQTGGKLFF
D: -; J: TRBJ2-7; V: TRBV6-1; CDR3: CASTSPYEQYF
D: -; J: TRBJ1-1; V: TRBV24-1; CDR3: CATSDSTNTEAFF
D: -; J: TRBJ2-7; V: TRBV4-3; CDR3: CASSQDRRNSFSYEQYF
D: TRBD2; J: TRBJ2-1; V: TRBV12-3/TRBV12-4; CDR3: CASSLGGGSYNEQFF
D: -; J: TRBJ2-3; V: TRBV7-2; CDR3: CASSTRSATDTQYF
D: -; J: TRBJ2-7; V: TRBV3-1; CDR3: CASSQSRNEQYF
D: TRBD1; J: TRBJ1-6; V: TRBV7-8; CDR3: CASSLGTGGSPLHF
D: -; J: TRBJ1-5; V: TRBV4-2; CDR3: CASSQGGDSNQPQHF
D: -; J: TRBJ2-1; V: TRBV6-2/TRBV6-3; CDR3: CASSYPPGVSDEQFF
D: -; J: TRBJ1-5; V: TRBV2; CDR3: CASSDNGPQHF
D: TRBD1; J: TRBJ1-2; V: TRBV7-2; CDR3: CASSLGGTATYGYTF
D: TRBD1; J: TRBJ1-1; V: TRBV7-3; CDR3: CASSLQGENTEAFF
D: TRBD1; J: TRBJ1-1; V: TRBV27; CDR3: CASYPQGRKAEAFF
D: TRBD1; J: TRBJ1-5; V: TRBV19; CDR3: CASSASGTALNQPQHF
D: -; J: TRBJ2-7; V: TRBV12-3/TRBV12-4; CDR3: CASSLGELLQEQYF
D: -; J: TRBJ2-5; V: TRBV4-3; CDR3: CASSQEPRPLETQYF
D: -; J: TRBJ1-3; V: TRBV10-3; CDR3: CAISDWGSPSGNTIYF
D: -; J: TRBJ1-2; V: TRBV6-6; CDR3: CASSYSGQLSNYGYTF
D: TRBD2; J: TRBJ2-1; V: TRBV7-2; CDR3: CASSEPRDYIYNEQFF
D: -; J: TRBJ1-5; V: TRBV2; CDR3: CASSAEHAGASNQPQHF
D: -; J: TRBJ2-3; V: TRBV29-1; CDR3: CSVDLATDTQYF
D: -; J: TRBJ2-5; V: TRBV12-3/TRBV12-4; CDR3: CASSLITETQYF
D: -; J: TRBJ1-1; V: TRBV5-4; CDR3: CASSLDPNTNTEAFF
D: -; J: TRBJ1-5; V: TRBV20-1; CDR3: CSALKNQPQHF
D: TRBD2; J: TRBJ2-3; V: TRBV7-8; CDR3: CASSAAGARTDTQYF
D: -; J: TRBJ1-4; V: TRBV7-9; CDR3: CASSLSDGEKLFF
D: -; J: TRBJ2-7; V: TRBV7-2; CDR3: CASKAASCYEQYF
D: -; J: TRBJ2-7; V: TRBV2; CDR3: CANRGSTYEQYF
D: TRBD1; J: TRBJ2-3; V: TRBV11-2; CDR3: CAGSRYRGVTYTQYF
D: TRBD1; J: TRBJ1-1; V: TRBV28; CDR3: CASSLNRGAGIGTEAFF